This TCR beta chain was sequenced in a study of pediatric ulcerative colitis. Study-level results: Clonal expansions reduced rectal repertoire diversity in acute severe colitis.

This clone occurred a few times. Its antigen is as yet unknown. Germline V gene data show CDR1 as SGHRS and CDR2 as YFSETQ. This CDR3 comprises 13 residues. The germline V and J ends were trimmed by 4 bases and 3 bases, with 11 bases remaining between them. During colonoscopy, one to two rectal pinch biopsies were collected. This was a survey-level run. Sequenced by immunoSEQ multiplex PCR; TCRdb stores in-frame clones only, minus some. The sample includes 35,000 to 45,000 clones, roughly 70% seen only once; the top ten take over 8.5%. The rearrangement links TRBV5-1 to TRBJ2-7; D remains ambiguous. This sequence originates from a boy between 10 and 17 years old with severe ulcerative colitis. The material sequenced was gut tissue. In DNA, the CDR3 is TGCGCCAGCAGCCCCAGCCAGAACTACGAGCAGTACTTC. Translation: CASSPSQNYEQYF.